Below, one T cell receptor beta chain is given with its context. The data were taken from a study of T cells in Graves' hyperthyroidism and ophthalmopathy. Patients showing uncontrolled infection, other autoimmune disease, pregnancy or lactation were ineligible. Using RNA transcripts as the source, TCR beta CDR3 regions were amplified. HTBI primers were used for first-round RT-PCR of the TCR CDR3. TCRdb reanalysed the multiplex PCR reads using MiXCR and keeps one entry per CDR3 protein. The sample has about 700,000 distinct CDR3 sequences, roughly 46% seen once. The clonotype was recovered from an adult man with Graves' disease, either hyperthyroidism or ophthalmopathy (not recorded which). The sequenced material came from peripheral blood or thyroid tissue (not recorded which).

CDR3 protein: CASSPGTVGNQPQHF. In DNA, the CDR3 is TGTGCCAGCAGCCCCGGGACAGTTGGCAATCAGCCCCAGCATTTT. V usage is TRBV7-3 and J usage is TRBJ1-5; 7 bases map to TRBD1. With V trimmed by 5 bases and J by 2 bases, 6 bases remained unmatched. Germline CDR1 is SGHTA and CDR2 is FQGTGA. This CDR3 spans 15 amino acids.